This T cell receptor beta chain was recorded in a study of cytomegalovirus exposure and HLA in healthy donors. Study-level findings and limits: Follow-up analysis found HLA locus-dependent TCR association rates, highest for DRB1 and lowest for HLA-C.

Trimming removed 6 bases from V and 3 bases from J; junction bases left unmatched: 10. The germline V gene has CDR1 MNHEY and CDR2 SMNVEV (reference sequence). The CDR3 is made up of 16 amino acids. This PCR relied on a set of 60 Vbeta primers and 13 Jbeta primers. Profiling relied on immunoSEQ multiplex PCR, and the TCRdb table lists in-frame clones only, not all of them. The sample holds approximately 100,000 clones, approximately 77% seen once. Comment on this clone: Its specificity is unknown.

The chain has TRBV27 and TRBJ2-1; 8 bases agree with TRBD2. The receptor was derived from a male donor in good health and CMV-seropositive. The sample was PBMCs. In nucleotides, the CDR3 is TGTGCCAGCAGGCCTCTTCCGGGGGGGCTCTACAATGAGCAGTTCTTC. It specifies CASRPLPGGLYNEQFF.